This TCR beta chain comes out of a study of beta chain features in type 1 diabetes. All of the isolated RNA was reverse transcribed, so expressed TCRB transcripts were sequenced. Profiled with immunoSEQ multiplex PCR; TCRdb holds only in-frame clones, not every one. Of around 400,000 clones listed, roughly 15% are singletons. Germline assignment: CDR1 SGHRS and CDR2 YFSETQ. The length of the CDR3 is 13 residues. With 1 base clipped from V and 7 bases from J, the junction kept 4 bases outside the gene matches. This clone has only a few counts. The J gene is TRBJ1-1, the V gene TRBV5-1, with 7 bases identical to TRBD1. The TCR comes from a woman aged 18-29 years in good health. The sequenced sample consisted of naive CD4+ T cells from blood. The CDR3 spells CASSLTTGDEAFF. The CDR3 coding sequence is TGCGCCAGCAGCTTGACAACAGGGGATGAAGCTTTCTTT.